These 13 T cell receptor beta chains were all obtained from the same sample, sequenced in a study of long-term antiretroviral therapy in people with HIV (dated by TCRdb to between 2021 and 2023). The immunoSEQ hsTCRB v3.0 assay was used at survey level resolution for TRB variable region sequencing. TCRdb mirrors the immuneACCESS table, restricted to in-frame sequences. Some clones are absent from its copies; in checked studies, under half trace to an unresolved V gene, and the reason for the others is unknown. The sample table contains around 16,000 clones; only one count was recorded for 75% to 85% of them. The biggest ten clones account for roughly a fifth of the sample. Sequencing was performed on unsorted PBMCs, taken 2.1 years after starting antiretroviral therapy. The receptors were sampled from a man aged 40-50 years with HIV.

The DNA of the CDR3 is TGTGCCAGCAGCTTGGAACTAGCGGGGGGGCACGACGAGCAGTACTTC. The encoded protein is CASSLELAGGHDEQYF. The chain joins TRBV5-5 to TRBJ2-7; the match to TRBD2 covers 13 bases. The length of the CDR3 is 16 residues. The germline CDR1 and CDR2 sequences are SGHKS and YYEKEE (reference sequence). V was pared by 0 bases and J by 5 bases, with 5 bases of the junction left unmatched.

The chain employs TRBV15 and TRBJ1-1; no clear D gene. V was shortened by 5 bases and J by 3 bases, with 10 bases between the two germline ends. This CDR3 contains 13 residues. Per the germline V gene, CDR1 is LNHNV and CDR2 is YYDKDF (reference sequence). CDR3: CATSPTAYTEAFF. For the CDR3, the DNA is TGTGCCACCAGCCCGACGGCCTACACTGAAGCTTTCTTT. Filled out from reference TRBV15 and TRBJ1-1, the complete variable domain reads DAMVIQNPRYQVTQFGKPVTLSCSQTLNHNVMYWYQQKSSQAPKLLFHYYDKDFNNEADTPDNFQSRRPNTSFCFLDIRSPGLGDTAMYLCATSPTAYTEAFFGQGTRLTVV.

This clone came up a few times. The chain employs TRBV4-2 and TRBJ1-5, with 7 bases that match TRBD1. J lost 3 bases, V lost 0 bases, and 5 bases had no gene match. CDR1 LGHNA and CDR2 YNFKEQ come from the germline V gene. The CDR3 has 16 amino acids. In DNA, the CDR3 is TGTGCCAGCAGCCAAGATCCGGACAGGAACAATCAGCCCCAGCATTTT. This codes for CASSQDPDRNNQPQHF.

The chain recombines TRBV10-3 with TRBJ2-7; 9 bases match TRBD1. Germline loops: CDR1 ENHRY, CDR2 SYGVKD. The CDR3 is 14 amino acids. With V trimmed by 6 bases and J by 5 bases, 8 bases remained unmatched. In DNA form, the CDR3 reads TGTGCCATCAGCGGGGGGACAGGGAAAAACGAGCAGTACTTC. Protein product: CAISGGTGKNEQYF.

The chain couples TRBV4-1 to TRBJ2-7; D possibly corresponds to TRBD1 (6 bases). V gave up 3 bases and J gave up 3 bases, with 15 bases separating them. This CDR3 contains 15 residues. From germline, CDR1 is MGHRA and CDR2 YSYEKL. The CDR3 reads CASSQGAGPLYEQYF. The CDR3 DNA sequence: TGCGCCAGCAGCCAGGGGGCAGGGCCCCTCTACGAGCAGTACTTC.

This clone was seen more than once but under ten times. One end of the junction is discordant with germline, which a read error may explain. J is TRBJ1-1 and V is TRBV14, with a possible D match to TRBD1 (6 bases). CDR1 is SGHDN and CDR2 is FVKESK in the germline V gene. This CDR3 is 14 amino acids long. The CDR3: CASSQGGSGPKAFF. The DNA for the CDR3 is TGTGCCAGCAGTCAAGGGGGTTCCGGGCCTAAGGCTTTCTTT. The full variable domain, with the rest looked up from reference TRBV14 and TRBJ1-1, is EAGVTQFPSHSVIEKGQTVTLRCDPISGHDNLYWYRRVMGKEIKFLLHFVKESKQDESGMPNNRFLAERTGGTYSTLKVQPAELEDSGVYFCASSQGGSGPKAFFGQGTRLTVV.

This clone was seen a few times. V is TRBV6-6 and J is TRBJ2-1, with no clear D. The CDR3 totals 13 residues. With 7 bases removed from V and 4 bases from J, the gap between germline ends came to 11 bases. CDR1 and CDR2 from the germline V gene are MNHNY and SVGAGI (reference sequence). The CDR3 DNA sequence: TGTGCCAGCAAGAAACACTGTTACAATGAGCAGTTCTTC. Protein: CASKKHCYNEQFF.

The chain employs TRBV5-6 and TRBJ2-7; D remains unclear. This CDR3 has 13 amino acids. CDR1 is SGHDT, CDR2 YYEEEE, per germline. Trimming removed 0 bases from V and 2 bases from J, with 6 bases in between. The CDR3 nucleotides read TGTGCCAGCAGCTTGGGACGGACCTACGAGCAGTACTTC. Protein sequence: CASSLGRTYEQYF. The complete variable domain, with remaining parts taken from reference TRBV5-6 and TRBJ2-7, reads DAGVTQSPTHLIKTRGQQVTLRCSPKSGHDTVSWYQQALGQGPQFIFQYYEEEERQRGNFPDRFSGHQFPNYSSELNVNALLLGDSALYLCASSLGRTYEQYFGPGTRLTVT.

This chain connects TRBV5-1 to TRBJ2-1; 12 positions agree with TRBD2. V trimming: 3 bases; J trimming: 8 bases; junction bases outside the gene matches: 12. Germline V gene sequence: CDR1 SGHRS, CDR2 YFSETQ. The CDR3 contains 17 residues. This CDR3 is CASSWTSGAGGYDEQFF. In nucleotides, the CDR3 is TGCGCCAGCAGCTGGACTAGCGGGGCTGGGGGTTACGATGAGCAGTTCTTC. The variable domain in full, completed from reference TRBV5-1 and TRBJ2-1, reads KAGVTQTPRYLIKTRGQQVTLSCSPISGHRSVSWYQQTPGQGLQFLFEYFSETQRNKGNFPGRFSGRQFSNSRSEMNVSTLELGDSALYLCASSWTSGAGGYDEQFFGPGTRLTVL.

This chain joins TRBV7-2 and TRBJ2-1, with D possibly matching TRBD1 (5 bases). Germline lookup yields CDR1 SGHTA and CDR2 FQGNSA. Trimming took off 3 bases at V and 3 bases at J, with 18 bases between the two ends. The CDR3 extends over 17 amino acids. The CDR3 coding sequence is TGTGCCAGCAGCTTTAGGCCCCTGGGGCAGTTCTACAATGAGCAGTTCTTC. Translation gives CASSFRPLGQFYNEQFF.

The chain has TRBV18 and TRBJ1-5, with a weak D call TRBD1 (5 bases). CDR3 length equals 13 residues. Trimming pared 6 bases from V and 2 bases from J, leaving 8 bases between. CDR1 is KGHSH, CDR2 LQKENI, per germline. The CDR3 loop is CASSSGGNQPQHF. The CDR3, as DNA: TGTGCCAGCTCCTCGGGGGGCAATCAGCCCCAGCATTTT.

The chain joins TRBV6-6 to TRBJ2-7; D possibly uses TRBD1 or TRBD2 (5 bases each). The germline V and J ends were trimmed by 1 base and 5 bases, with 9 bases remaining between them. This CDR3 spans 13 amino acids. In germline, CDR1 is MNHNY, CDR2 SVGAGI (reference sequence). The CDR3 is CASSYLGVDEQYF. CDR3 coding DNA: TGTGCCAGCAGTTACTTGGGGGTAGACGAGCAGTACTTC.

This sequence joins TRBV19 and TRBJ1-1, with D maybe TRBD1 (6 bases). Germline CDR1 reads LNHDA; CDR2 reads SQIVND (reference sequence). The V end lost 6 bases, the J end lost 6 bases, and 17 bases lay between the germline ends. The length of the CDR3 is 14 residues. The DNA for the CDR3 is TGTGCCAGTAGCCACTACGACAGGATGGCTGAAGCTTTCTTT. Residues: CASSHYDRMAEAFF.